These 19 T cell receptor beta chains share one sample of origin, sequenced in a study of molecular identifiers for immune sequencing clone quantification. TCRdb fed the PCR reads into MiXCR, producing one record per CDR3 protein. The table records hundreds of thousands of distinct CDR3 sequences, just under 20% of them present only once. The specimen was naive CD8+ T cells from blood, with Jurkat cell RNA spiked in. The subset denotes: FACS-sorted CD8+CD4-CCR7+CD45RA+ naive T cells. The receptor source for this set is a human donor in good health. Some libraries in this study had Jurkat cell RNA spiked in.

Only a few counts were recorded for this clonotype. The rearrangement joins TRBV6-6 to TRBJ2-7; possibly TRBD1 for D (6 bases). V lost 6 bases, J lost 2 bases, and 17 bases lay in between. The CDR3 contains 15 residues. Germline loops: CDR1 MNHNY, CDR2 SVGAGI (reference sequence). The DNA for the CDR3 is TGTGCCAGCAGAACCCGGCGACAGGATACCTACGAGCAGTACTTC. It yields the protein CASRTRRQDTYEQYF.

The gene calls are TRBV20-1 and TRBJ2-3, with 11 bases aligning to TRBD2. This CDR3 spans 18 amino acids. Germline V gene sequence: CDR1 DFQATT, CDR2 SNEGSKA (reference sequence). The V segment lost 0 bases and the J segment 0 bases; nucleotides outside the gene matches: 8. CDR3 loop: CSARDRVAGGVSTDTQYF. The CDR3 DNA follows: TGCAGTGCTAGAGATCGGGTAGCGGGAGGGGTGAGCACAGATACGCAGTATTTT.

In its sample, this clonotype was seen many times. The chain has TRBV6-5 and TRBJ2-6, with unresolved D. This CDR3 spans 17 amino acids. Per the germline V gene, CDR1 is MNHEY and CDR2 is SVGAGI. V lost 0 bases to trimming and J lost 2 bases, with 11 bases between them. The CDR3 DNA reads TGTGCCAGCAGTTACTCGAAGTCTGAGCCTGGGGCCAACGTCCTGACTTTC. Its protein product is CASSYSKSEPGANVLTF.

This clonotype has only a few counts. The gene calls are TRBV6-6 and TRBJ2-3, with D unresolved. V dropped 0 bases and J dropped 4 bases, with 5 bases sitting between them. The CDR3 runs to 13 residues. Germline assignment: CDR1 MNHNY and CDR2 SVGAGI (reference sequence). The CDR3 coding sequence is TGTGCCAGCAGTTACTCCCCCCCAGATACGCAGTATTTT. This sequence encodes CASSYSPPDTQYF.

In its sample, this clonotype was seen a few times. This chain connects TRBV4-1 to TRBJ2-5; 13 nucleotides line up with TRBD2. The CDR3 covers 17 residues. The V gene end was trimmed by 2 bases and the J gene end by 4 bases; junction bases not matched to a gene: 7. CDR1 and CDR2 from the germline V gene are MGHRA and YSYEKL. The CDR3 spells CASSQLPGTSGVETQYF. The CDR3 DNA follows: TGCGCCAGCAGCCAACTCCCCGGGACTAGCGGGGTAGAGACCCAGTACTTC.

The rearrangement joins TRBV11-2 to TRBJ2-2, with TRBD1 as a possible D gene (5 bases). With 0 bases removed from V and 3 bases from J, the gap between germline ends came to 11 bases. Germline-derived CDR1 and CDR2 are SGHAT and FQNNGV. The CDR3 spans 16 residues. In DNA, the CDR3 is TGTGCCAGCAGCTTAGACGTCAGGGCAGACACCGGGGAGCTGTTTTTT. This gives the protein CASSLDVRADTGELFF.

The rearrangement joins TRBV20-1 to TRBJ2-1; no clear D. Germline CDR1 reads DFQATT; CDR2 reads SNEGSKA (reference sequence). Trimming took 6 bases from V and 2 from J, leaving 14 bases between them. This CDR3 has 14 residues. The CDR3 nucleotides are TGCAGTGCACAGACTGTTTGGACCTACAATGAGCAGTTCTTC. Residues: CSAQTVWTYNEQFF.

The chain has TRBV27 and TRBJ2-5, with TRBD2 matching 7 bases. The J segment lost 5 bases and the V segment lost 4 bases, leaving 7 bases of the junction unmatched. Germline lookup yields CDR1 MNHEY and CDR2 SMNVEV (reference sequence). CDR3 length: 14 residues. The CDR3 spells CASSSGLDLETQYF. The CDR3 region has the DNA TGTGCCAGCAGTTCCGGACTAGACTTGGAGACCCAGTACTTC.

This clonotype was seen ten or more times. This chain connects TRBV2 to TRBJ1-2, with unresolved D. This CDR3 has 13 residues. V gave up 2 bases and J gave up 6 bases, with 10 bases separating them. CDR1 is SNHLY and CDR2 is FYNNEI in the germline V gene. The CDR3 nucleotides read TGTGCCAGCAGTGAATTGGGATCGGATGGCTACACCTTC. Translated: CASSELGSDGYTF.

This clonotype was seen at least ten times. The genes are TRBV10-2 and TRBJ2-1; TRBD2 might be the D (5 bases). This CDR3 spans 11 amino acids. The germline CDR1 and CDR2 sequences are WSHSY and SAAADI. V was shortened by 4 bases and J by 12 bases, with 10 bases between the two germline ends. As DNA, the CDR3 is TGCGCCAGCAGTGCCCCACGGGGGCAGTTCTTC. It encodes CASSAPRGQFF.

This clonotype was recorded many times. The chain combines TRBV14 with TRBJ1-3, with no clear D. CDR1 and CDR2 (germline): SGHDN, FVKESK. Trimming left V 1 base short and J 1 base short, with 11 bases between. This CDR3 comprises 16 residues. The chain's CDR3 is CASSQATARSGNTIYF. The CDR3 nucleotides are TGTGCCAGCAGCCAAGCGACGGCGAGATCTGGAAACACCATATATTTT.

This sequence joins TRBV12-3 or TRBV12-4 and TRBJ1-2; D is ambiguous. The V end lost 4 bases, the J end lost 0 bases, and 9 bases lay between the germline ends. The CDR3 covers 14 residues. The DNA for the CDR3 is TGTGCCAGCAGTTCGACGGGCCCTAACTATGGCTACACCTTC. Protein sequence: CASSSTGPNYGYTF.

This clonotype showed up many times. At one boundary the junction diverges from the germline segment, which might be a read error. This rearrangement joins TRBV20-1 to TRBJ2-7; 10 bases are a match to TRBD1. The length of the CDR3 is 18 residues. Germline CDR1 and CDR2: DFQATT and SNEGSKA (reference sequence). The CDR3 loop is CSASSPGQGTLLSSEQYF. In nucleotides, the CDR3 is TGCAGTGCTAGCTCGCCGGGACAGGGGACCCTGCTATCCTCCGAGCAGTACTTC.

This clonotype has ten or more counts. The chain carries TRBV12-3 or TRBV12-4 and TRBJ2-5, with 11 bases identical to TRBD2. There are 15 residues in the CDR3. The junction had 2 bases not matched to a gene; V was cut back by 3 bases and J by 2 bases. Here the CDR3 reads CASSFSGGEQETQYF. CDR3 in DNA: TGTGCCAGCAGTTTTAGCGGGGGGGAACAAGAGACCCAGTACTTC.

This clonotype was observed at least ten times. The CDR3 DNA reads TGTGCCAGCAGCTTCCCGGGTAGCGGGAGTGGTGAGCAGTTCTTC. Its protein is CASSFPGSGSGEQFF. V gene TRBV7-2 combines with J gene TRBJ2-1; 9 bases are a match to TRBD2. The CDR3 loop spans 15 amino acids. V lost 3 bases, J lost 9 bases, and 9 bases stayed unmatched. Germline CDR1 is SGHTA and CDR2 is FQGNSA.

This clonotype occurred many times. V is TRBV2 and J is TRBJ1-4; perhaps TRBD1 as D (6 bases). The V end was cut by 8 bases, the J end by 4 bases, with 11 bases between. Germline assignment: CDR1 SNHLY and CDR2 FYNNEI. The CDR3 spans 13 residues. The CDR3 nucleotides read TGTGCCAGCCATACAGGGAATAATGAAAAACTGTTTTTT. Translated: CASHTGNNEKLFF. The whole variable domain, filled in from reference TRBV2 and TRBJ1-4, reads EPEVTQTPSHQVTQMGQEVILRCVPISNHLYFYWYRQILGQKVEFLVSFYNNEISEKSEIFDDQFSVERPDGSNFTLKIRSTKLEDSAMYFCASHTGNNEKLFFGSGTQLSVL.

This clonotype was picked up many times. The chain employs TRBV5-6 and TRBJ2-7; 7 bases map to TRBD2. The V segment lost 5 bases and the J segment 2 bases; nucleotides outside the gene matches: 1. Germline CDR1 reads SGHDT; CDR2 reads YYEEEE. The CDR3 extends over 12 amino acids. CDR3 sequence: CASRGLTYEQYF. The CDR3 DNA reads TGTGCCAGCAGGGGACTAACCTACGAGCAGTACTTC.

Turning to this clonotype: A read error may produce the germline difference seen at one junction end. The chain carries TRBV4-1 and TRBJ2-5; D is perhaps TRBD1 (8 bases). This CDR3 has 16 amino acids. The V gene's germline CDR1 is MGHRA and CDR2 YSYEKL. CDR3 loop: CASGHPDRGLQETQYF. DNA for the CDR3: TGCGCCAGCGGCCACCCCGACAGGGGACTACAAGAGACCCAGTACTTC.

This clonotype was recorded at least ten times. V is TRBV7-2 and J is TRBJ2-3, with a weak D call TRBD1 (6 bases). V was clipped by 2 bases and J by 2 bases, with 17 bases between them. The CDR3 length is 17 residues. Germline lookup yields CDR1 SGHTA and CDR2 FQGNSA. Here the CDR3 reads CASSLSVRTAYTDTQYF. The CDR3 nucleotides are TGTGCCAGCAGCTTATCCGTACGGACAGCCTACACAGATACGCAGTATTTT. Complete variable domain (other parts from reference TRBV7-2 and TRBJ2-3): GAGVSQSPSNKVTEKGKDVELRCDPISGHTALYWYRQSLGQGLEFLIYFQGNSAPDKSGLPSDRFSAERTGGSVSTLTIQRTQQEDSAVYLCASSLSVRTAYTDTQYFGPGTRLTVL.